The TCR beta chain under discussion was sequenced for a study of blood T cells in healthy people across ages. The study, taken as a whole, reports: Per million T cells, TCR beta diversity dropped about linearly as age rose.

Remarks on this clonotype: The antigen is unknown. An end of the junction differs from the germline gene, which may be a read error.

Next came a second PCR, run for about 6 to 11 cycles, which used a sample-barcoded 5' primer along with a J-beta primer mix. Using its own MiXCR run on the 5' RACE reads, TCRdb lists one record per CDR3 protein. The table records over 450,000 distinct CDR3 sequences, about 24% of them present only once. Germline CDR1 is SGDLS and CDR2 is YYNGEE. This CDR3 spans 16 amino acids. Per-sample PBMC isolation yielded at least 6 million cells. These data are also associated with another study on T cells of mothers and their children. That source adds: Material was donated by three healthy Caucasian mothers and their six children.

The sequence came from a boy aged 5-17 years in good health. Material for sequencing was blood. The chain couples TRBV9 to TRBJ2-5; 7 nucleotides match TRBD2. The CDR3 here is CACSVSPASGQETQYF. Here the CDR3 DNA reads TGTGCCTGCAGCGTCAGCCCGGCTAGCGGACAAGAGACCCAGTACTTC.